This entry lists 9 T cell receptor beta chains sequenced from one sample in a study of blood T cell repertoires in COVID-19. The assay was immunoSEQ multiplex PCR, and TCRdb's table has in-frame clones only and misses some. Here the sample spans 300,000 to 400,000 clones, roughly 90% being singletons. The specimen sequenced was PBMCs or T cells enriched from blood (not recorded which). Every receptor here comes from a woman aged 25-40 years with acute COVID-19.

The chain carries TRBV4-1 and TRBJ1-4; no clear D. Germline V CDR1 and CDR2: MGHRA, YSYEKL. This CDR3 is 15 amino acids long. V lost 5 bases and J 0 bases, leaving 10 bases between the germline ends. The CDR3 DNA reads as TGCGCCAGCAGCTTTTATCGAGCAACTAATGAAAAACTGTTTTTT. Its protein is CASSFYRATNEKLFF.

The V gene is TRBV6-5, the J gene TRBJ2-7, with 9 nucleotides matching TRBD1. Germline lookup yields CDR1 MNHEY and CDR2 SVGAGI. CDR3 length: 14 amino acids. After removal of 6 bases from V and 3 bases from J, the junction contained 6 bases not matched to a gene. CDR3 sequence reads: CASRMWTGVYEQYF. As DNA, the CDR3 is TGTGCCAGCAGGATGTGGACAGGGGTCTACGAGCAGTACTTC.

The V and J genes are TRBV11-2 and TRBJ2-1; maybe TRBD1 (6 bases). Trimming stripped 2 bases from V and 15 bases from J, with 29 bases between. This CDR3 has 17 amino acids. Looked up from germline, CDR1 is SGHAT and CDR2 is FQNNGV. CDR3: CASSLFSKSGTKDEGFF. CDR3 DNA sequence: TGTGCCAGCAGCTTATTCAGTAAATCCGGGACAAAAGACGAGGGGTTCTTC.

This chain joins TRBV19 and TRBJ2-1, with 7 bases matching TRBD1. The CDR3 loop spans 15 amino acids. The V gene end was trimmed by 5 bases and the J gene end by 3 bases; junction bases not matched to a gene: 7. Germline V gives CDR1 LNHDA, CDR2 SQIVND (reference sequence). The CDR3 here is CASSPDDRVYNEQFF. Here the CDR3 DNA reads TGTGCCAGTAGTCCGGACGACAGGGTCTACAATGAGCAGTTCTTC.

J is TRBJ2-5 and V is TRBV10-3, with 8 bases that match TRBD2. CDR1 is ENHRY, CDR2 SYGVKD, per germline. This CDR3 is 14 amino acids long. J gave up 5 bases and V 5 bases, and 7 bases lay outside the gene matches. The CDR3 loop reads CAISNSGGPETQYF. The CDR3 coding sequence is TGTGCCATCAGTAACTCGGGGGGGCCGGAGACCCAGTACTTC.

This CDR3 reads CASSFEKGLVNEQYF. The DNA of the CDR3 is TGCGCCAGCAGCTTTGAAAAGGGGCTTGTGAACGAGCAGTACTTC. The chain employs TRBV5-1 and TRBJ2-7; tentative D call: TRBD1 (5 bases). V was shortened by 2 bases and J by 5 bases, with 17 bases between the two germline ends. Germline CDR1 and CDR2: SGHRS and YFSETQ. The CDR3 spans 15 residues.

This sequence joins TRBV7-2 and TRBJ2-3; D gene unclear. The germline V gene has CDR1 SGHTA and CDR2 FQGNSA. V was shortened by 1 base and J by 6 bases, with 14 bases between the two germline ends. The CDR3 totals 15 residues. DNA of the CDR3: TGTGCCAGCAGCTTAGGCTCGAGTCCGTTGGATACGCAGTATTTT. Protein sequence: CASSLGSSPLDTQYF.

Here the CDR3 reads CASSLTGSYNEQFF. CDR3 DNA: TGTGCCAGCAGCCTCACGGGGTCCTACAATGAGCAGTTCTTC. The rearrangement uses TRBV5-6 and TRBJ2-1, with D possibly TRBD2 on 5 matching bases. Germline-derived CDR1 and CDR2 are SGHDT and YYEEEE. The CDR3 has 14 amino acids. Between the trimmed V and J ends, which lost 4 bases and 1 base, there was a span of 9 bases.

The CDR3 loop reads CASSALGGSHTDTQYF. The CDR3 nucleotides are TGTGCCAGCAGCGCCCTCGGGGGGTCCCACACAGATACGCAGTATTTT. The rearrangement uses TRBV9 and TRBJ2-3; 7 positions agree with TRBD2. Trimming removed 3 bases from V and 2 bases from J; junction bases left unmatched: 9. This CDR3 comprises 16 residues. Germline V gene data show CDR1 as SGDLS and CDR2 as YYNGEE. Full variable domain (outside the CDR3, taken from reference TRBV9 and TRBJ2-3): DSGVTQTPKHLITATGQRVTLRCSPRSGDLSVYWYQQSLDQGLQFLIQYYNGEERAKGNILERFSAQQFPDLHSELNLSSLELGDSALYFCASSALGGSHTDTQYFGPGTRLTVL.